These 5 T cell receptor beta chains came from one sample sequenced in a study of T cell changes during pregnancy in multiple sclerosis. The method was immunoSEQ multiplex PCR; TCRdb's version includes in-frame clones alone and lacks a portion of them. The table lists 45,000 or so clones, under 95% of them singletons. The specimen sequenced was PBMCs (not recorded whether the cells were cultured). These receptors were collected from a female donor with multiple sclerosis, enrolled in a pregnancy study.

This chain links TRBV28 with TRBJ1-1; D uncertain. The V gene lost 8 bases and the J gene lost 4 bases, with 8 bases spanning the gap. Germline V gives CDR1 MDHEN, CDR2 SYDVKM. The CDR3 has 11 amino acids. CDR3 coding DNA: TGTGCCAGCGGGCCGGGCACTGAAGCTTTCTTT. Residues: CASGPGTEAFF.

This chain connects TRBV6-5 to TRBJ1-2; D is unresolved. The V end was cut by 2 bases, the J end by 3 bases, with 10 bases between. Germline lookup yields CDR1 MNHEY and CDR2 SVGAGI. This CDR3 spans 14 amino acids. The CDR3 loop is CASSYREDHYGYTF. For the CDR3, the DNA is TGTGCCAGCAGTTACAGGGAAGACCACTATGGCTACACCTTC.

The chain is built from TRBV5-4 and TRBJ2-7; D unclear. In germline, CDR1 is SGHNT, CDR2 YYREEE (reference sequence). The length of the CDR3 is 15 residues. Trimming left V 0 bases short and J 2 bases short, with 12 bases between. In nucleotides, the CDR3 is TGTGCCAGCAGCTTGGGGTCCGAGAGTACCTACGAGCAGTACTTC. The encoded protein is CASSLGSESTYEQYF.

The chain joins TRBV9 to TRBJ2-1; D is unclear. V was pared by 3 bases and J by 4 bases, with 11 bases between. The CDR3 runs to 14 residues. CDR1 and CDR2 from the germline V gene are SGDLS and YYNGEE. CDR3 amino acids: CASSGHYEYNEQFF. The CDR3 DNA sequence: TGTGCCAGCAGCGGACATTATGAATACAATGAGCAGTTCTTC.

The chain uses TRBV10-2 and TRBJ1-2, with D maybe TRBD1 (6 bases). The V gene's germline CDR1 is WSHSY and CDR2 SAAADI. There are 13 residues in the CDR3. The V end was cut by 8 bases, the J end by 8 bases, with 18 bases between. This chain's CDR3 is CASLRGGARGYTF. The DNA for the CDR3 is TGCGCCAGCTTGAGGGGGGGGGCGCGGGGCTACACCTTC.